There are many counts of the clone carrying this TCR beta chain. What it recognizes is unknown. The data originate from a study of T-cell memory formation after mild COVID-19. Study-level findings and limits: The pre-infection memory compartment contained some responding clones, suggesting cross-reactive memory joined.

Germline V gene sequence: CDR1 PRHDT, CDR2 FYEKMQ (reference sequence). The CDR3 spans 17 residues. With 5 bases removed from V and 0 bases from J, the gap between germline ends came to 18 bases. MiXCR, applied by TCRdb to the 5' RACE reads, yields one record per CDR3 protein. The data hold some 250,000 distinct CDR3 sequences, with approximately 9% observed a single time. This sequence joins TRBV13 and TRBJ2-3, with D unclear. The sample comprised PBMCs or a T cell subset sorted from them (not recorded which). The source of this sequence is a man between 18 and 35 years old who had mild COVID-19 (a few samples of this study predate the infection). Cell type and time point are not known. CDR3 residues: CASSPNPGPGSTDTQYF. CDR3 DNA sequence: TGTGCCAGCAGCCCCAACCCAGGCCCGGGCAGCACAGATACGCAGTATTTT. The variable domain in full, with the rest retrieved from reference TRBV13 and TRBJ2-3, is AAGVIQSPRHLIKEKRETATLKCYPIPRHDTVYWYQQGPGQDPQFLISFYEKMQSDKGSIPDRFSAQQFSDYHSELNMSSLELGDSALYFCASSPNPGPGSTDTQYFGPGTRLTVL.